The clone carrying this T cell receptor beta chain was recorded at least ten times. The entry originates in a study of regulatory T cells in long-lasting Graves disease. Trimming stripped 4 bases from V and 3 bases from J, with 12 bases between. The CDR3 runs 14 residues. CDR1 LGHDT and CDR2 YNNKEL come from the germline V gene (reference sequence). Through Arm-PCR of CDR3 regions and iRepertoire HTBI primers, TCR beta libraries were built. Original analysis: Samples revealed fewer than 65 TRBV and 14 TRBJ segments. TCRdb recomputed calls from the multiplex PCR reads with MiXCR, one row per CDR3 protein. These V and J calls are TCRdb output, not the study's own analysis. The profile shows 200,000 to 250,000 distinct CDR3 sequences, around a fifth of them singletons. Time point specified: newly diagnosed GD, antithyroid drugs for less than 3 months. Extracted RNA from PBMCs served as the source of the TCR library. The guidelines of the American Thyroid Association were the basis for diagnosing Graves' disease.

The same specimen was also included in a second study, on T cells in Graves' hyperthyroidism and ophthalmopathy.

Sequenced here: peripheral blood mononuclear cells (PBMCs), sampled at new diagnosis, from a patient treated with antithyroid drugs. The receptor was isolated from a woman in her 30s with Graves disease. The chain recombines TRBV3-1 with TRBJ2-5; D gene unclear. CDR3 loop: CASSRRLVEETQYF. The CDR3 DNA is TGTGCCAGCAGCCGGCGGCTCGTAGAAGAGACCCAGTACTTC.